The 25 T cell receptor beta chains given below trace back to one sample, sequenced in a study of T cell responses to AZD1222 COVID-19 vaccine. This table comes from immunoSEQ multiplex PCR, and its TCRdb copy is limited to in-frame clones, with some not included. In the table there are more than 120,000 clones, about 90% of which are singletons. Sequences were derived from peripheral blood, sampled 28 days after the second AZD1222 dose. All receptors come from an adult who received the AZD1222 COVID-19 vaccine.

This sequence joins TRBV4-1 and TRBJ2-5, with unresolved D. The CDR3 consists of 14 residues. CDR1 is MGHRA, CDR2 YSYEKL, per germline. V lost 3 bases and J 5 bases, leaving 13 bases between the germline ends. CDR3 bases: TGCGCCAGCAGCCAGACCAGCTTTTGGGAGACCCAGTACTTC. It encodes CASSQTSFWETQYF.

V and J are TRBV10-3 and TRBJ1-2; 8 positions agree with TRBD1. CDR1 and CDR2 (germline): ENHRY, SYGVKD. CDR3 length: 13 amino acids. The junction had 4 bases not matched to a gene; V was cut back by 3 bases and J by 7 bases. Written as DNA, the CDR3 is TGTGCCATCAGTGATCAGGGGGCGGGTGGCTACACCTTC. Translated: CAISDQGAGGYTF.

The chain has TRBV12-3 or TRBV12-4 and TRBJ1-1; D uncertain. With 5 bases removed from V and 4 bases from J, the gap between germline ends came to 11 bases. This CDR3 spans 13 amino acids. The CDR3 coding sequence is TGTGCCAGCAGTCCCCAGAAGGTCACTGAAGCTTTCTTT. It yields the protein CASSPQKVTEAFF.

This chain connects TRBV30 to TRBJ1-3; D is unresolved. CDR3 length equals 12 residues. Germline V CDR1 and CDR2: GTSNPN, SVGIG (reference sequence). Trimming cost V 5 bases and J 0 bases, with 5 bases left between them. The CDR3: CAWWTSGNTIYF. Here the CDR3 DNA reads TGTGCCTGGTGGACCTCTGGAAACACCATATATTTT.

This chain joins TRBV30 and TRBJ1-1, with unresolved D. CDR1 and CDR2 from the germline V gene are GTSNPN and SVGIG (reference sequence). The V and J ends lost 0 bases and 8 bases respectively, with 10 bases between them. This CDR3 region has 12 residues. The chain's CDR3 is CAWSVERREAFF. CDR3 nucleotide sequence: TGTGCCTGGAGTGTAGAGAGGAGAGAAGCTTTCTTT.

This sequence joins TRBV2 and TRBJ1-2, with no clear D. Trimming cost V 4 bases and J 1 base, with 10 bases left between them. The germline V gene has CDR1 SNHLY and CDR2 FYNNEI. This CDR3 comprises 14 residues. As DNA, the CDR3 is TGTGCCAGCAGTGTGGAGGGAGGTAACTATGGCTACACCTTC. It codes for CASSVEGGNYGYTF. Looking up the rest from reference TRBV2 and TRBJ1-2 gives the full variable domain: EPEVTQTPSHQVTQMGQEVILRCVPISNHLYFYWYRQILGQKVEFLVSFYNNEISEKSEIFDDQFSVERPDGSNFTLKIRSTKLEDSAMYFCASSVEGGNYGYTFGSGTRLTVV.

This chain joins TRBV7-9 and TRBJ1-1; D unclear. Germline V lookup: CDR1 SEHNR, CDR2 FQNEAQ (reference sequence). V was pared by 1 base and J by 4 bases, with 7 bases between. The CDR3 covers 13 residues. The CDR3 spells CASSLGGSTEAFF. In nucleotides, the CDR3 is TGTGCCAGCAGCTTAGGAGGGAGCACTGAAGCTTTCTTT.

This clone was picked up a small number of times. V and J are TRBV10-3 and TRBJ2-1; D possibly corresponds to TRBD2 (6 bases). The CDR3 sequence is 14 residues long. Trimming took off 4 bases at V and 7 bases at J, with 14 bases between the two ends. Germline V gene data show CDR1 as ENHRY and CDR2 as SYGVKD. The CDR3: CAISGGTAQNEQFF. CDR3 coding DNA: TGTGCCATCAGTGGGGGGACTGCCCAGAATGAGCAGTTCTTC.

This sequence joins TRBV19 and TRBJ1-2; no definite D call. The CDR3 loop spans 16 amino acids. Trimming cost V 5 bases and J 4 bases, with 20 bases left between them. Germline CDR1 is LNHDA and CDR2 is SQIVND (reference sequence). CDR3 sequence reads: CASSLVAQASPYGYTF. CDR3 coding DNA: TGTGCCAGTAGTCTAGTCGCTCAGGCAAGCCCCTATGGCTACACCTTC.

The chain uses TRBV15 and TRBJ1-3; a possible D gene is TRBD1 (6 bases). V dropped 1 base and J dropped 2 bases, with 9 bases sitting between them. The CDR3 consists of 15 residues. CDR1 and CDR2 (germline): LNHNV, YYDKDF (reference sequence). The CDR3 bases are TGTGCCACCAGCAGAGTGGGGGCGCCTGGAAACACCATATATTTT. This encodes CATSRVGAPGNTIYF.

The chain uses TRBV5-4 and TRBJ2-3; a possible D gene is TRBD2 (6 bases). CDR1 is SGHNT, CDR2 YYREEE, per germline (reference sequence). There are 14 residues in the CDR3. V lost 3 bases and J lost 4, with 12 bases in between. The CDR3 region has the DNA TGTGCCAGCAGCTATGGCGGGATCGCAGATACGCAGTATTTT. Translating gives CASSYGGIADTQYF.

There are a few counts of this clone. The J gene is TRBJ2-3, the V gene TRBV27; D uncertain. V lost 5 bases and J lost 0, with 15 bases in between. The CDR3 spans 16 residues. Germline values: CDR1 MNHEY, CDR2 SMNVEV (reference sequence). The CDR3 bases are TGTGCCAGCAGTCCGCGCGCGCGTCTGAGCACAGATACGCAGTATTTT. Translation: CASSPRARLSTDTQYF.

The J gene is TRBJ2-5, the V gene TRBV5-1, with 10 bases lining up with TRBD1. CDR1 and CDR2 (germline): SGHRS, YFSETQ. The CDR3 runs 15 residues. V was clipped by 4 bases and J by 2 bases; unmatched bases: 5. The CDR3 sequence is CASSAGTGEQETQYF. DNA of the CDR3: TGCGCCAGCAGCGCAGGGACAGGGGAACAAGAGACCCAGTACTTC.

The CDR3 sequence is CASSRGQRNTEAFF. The CDR3 DNA sequence: TGCGCCAGCAGCAGGGGACAGAGAAACACTGAAGCTTTCTTT. This rearrangement joins TRBV5-1 to TRBJ1-1, with 7 bases identical to TRBD1. After removal of 4 bases from V and 2 bases from J, the junction contained 5 bases not matched to a gene. In germline, CDR1 is SGHRS, CDR2 YFSETQ. The CDR3 is 14 residues long.

The genes are TRBV25-1 and TRBJ1-6; D unresolved. Trimming left V 2 bases short and J 10 bases short, with 6 bases between. The CDR3 totals 12 residues. CDR1 and CDR2 (germline): MGHDK, SYGVNS. CDR3 residues: CASSEVESPLHF. The CDR3 DNA sequence: TGTGCCAGCAGTGAAGTGGAATCACCCCTCCACTTT.

The CDR3 protein is CASSRPGLAYSYEQYF. The CDR3 DNA follows: TGTGCCAGCAGCCGCCCCGGACTAGCCTACTCCTACGAGCAGTACTTC. The chain uses TRBV3-1 (or the pseudogene TRBV3-2) and TRBJ2-7, with 8 bases identical to TRBD2. Trimming at V came to 4 bases and at J to 0 bases, leaving 8 bases not matched to a gene. The germline CDR1 and CDR2 sequences are LGHDT and YNNKEL (reference sequence). The CDR3 has 16 residues.

This chain connects TRBV7-2 to TRBJ1-3; D not certain. The CDR3 has 14 residues. In germline, CDR1 is SGHTA, CDR2 FQGNSA. The ends were cut back, 4 bases at V and 2 bases at J, with 9 bases in the middle. The CDR3 DNA reads TGTGCCAGCAGCTCTCCCTGGGCTGGAAACACCATATATTTT. Translation: CASSSPWAGNTIYF.

A single count supports this clone. The genes are TRBV7-2 and TRBJ2-4, with D possibly matching TRBD2 (6 bases). The CDR3 totals 18 residues. With 2 bases removed from V and 0 bases from J, the gap between germline ends came to 17 bases. Germline CDR1 is SGHTA and CDR2 is FQGNSA. In DNA form, the CDR3 reads TGTGCCAGCAGCTTACCGGGGGTTACCACTCTAGCCAAAAACATTCAGTACTTC. This translates into CASSLPGVTTLAKNIQYF.

This chain joins TRBV30 and TRBJ2-1, with D possibly being TRBD1 or TRBD2 (6 bases each). The CDR3 consists of 14 residues. Deletions cut 0 bases from V and 2 bases from J, with 8 bases between. Germline CDR1 and CDR2: GTSNPN and SVGIG (reference sequence). The CDR3 nucleotides are TGTGCCTGGAGTGTAGGGGGGCCCTACAATGAGCAGTTCTTC. This gives the protein CAWSVGGPYNEQFF. Full variable domain (rest looked up from reference TRBV30 and TRBJ2-1): SQTIHQWPATLVQPVGSPLSLECTVEGTSNPNLYWYRQAAGRGLQLLFYSVGIGQISSEVPQNLSASRPQDRQFILSSKKLLLSDSGFYLCAWSVGGPYNEQFFGPGTRLTVL.

A single count supports this clone. V gene TRBV11-3 combines with J gene TRBJ2-7; 7 nucleotides match TRBD1. Germline-derived CDR1 and CDR2 are SGHNT and YENEEA. This CDR3 region has 13 residues. V gave up 8 bases and J gave up 0 bases; unmatched junction bases: 4. CDR3 region: CASCDRDSYEQYV. CDR3 DNA: TGTGCCAGCTGCGACAGGGACTCCTACGAGCAGTACGTC.

The V call is TRBV5-1, the J call TRBJ2-2, with 7 nucleotides matching TRBD1. This CDR3 spans 15 amino acids. Looked up from germline, CDR1 is SGHRS and CDR2 is YFSETQ. V was pared by 4 bases and J by 0 bases, with 3 bases of the junction left unmatched. This CDR3 is CASSADRANTGELFF. CDR3 DNA sequence: TGCGCCAGCAGCGCTGACAGGGCGAACACCGGGGAGCTGTTTTTT.

The V and J genes are TRBV24-1 and TRBJ1-1, with TRBD1 identical over 10 bases. The germline V gene encodes CDR1 KGHDR and CDR2 SFDVKD. CDR3 length equals 16 residues. V lost 4 bases to trimming and J lost 1 base; unmatched junction nucleotides: 5. CDR3 in amino acids: CATSDTTGGPNTEAFF. Written as DNA, the CDR3 is TGTGCCACCAGTGACACGACAGGGGGCCCGAACACTGAAGCTTTCTTT.

The genes are TRBV18 and TRBJ2-1, with 8 bases matching TRBD1. CDR3 size: 15 residues. Germline assignment: CDR1 KGHSH and CDR2 LQKENI. V dropped 6 bases and J dropped 3; count of bases not matched to a gene: 7. This CDR3 is CASSLGDRYYNEQFF. The CDR3 nucleotides read TGTGCCAGCTCGCTCGGGGACAGGTACTACAATGAGCAGTTCTTC.

V usage is TRBV6-5 and J usage is TRBJ1-2, with a weak D call TRBD1 (5 bases). CDR1 and CDR2 from the germline V gene are MNHEY and SVGAGI. The CDR3 loop spans 11 amino acids. V was trimmed by 2 bases and J by 13 bases, leaving 11 bases between them. The CDR3 bases are TGTGCCAGCAGTTACGGGACCGTGGTCACCTTC. It specifies CASSYGTVVTF.

The rearrangement links TRBV28 to TRBJ1-1; 7 bases fit TRBD1. CDR1 and CDR2 (germline): MDHEN, SYDVKM. The J segment lost 1 base and the V segment lost 5 bases, leaving 4 bases of the junction unmatched. The CDR3 extends over 14 amino acids. The CDR3 protein is CASSTGTANTEAFF. The CDR3 DNA follows: TGTGCCAGCAGTACCGGGACAGCGAACACTGAAGCTTTCTTT.